This T cell receptor beta chain was recorded in a study of human T cells and chemical hapten exposure. Someone pulled total RNA out of unfractionated whole blood. CDR1 SGHDN and CDR2 FVKESK come from the germline V gene. This CDR3 has 16 amino acids. V was trimmed by 3 bases and J by 4 bases, leaving 18 bases between them. Each CDR3 protein gets one entry after TCRdb re-called the 5' RACE reads with MiXCR. The sample carries about 140,000 distinct CDR3 sequences, about 4% recorded once. This clonotype was recorded at least ten times. The genes are TRBV14 and TRBJ2-5; D gene ambiguous. The clonotype originates from a female donor in good health. DNA for the CDR3: TGTGCCAGCAGCCACCGGGTCACAGAGGCTCCAGAGACCCAGTACTTC. Translated: CASSHRVTEAPETQYF. The full variable domain, its missing parts supplied by reference TRBV14 and TRBJ2-5, is EAGVTQFPSHSVIEKGQTVTLRCDPISGHDNLYWYRRVMGKEIKFLLHFVKESKQDESGMPNNRFLAERTGGTYSTLKVQPAELEDSGVYFCASSHRVTEAPETQYFGPGTRLLVL.